This TCR beta chain was profiled in a study of T cell repertoires in cytomegalovirus infection. Overall study context: Based on public TCR beta signatures, there were indications of CMV infection and of a matching HLA type. Regarding the study as a whole: The cumulative frequency of public TCR beta families identified carriers of CMV plus the relevant HLA. In two of eight donors, the top clonotype was HLA-C-restricted CMV-specific.

A single record per CDR3 protein comes from TCRdb applying MiXCR to the reads. The sample consists of around 320,000 distinct CDR3 sequences, over 7.5% of them appearing once. The CDR3 is 18 residues long. Trimming took 1 base from V and 3 from J; bases not matched to a gene: 11. Per germline, CDR1 SGHTA and CDR2 FQGNSA. This clonotype occurred many times. The antigen remains undetermined. The sequencing input was PBMCs. V gene TRBV7-2 combines with J gene TRBJ2-4, with 8 bases matching TRBD2. This TCR came from a human donor in good health (CMV status not recorded). Some clones in this sample may be carry-over from other donors' samples. CDR3 protein: CASSLGRNGRAGKNIQYF. CDR3 nucleotide sequence: TGTGCCAGCAGCTTAGGAAGAAACGGGAGGGCTGGCAAAAACATTCAGTACTTC.